This section outlines one T cell receptor (beta chain) sequence together with its context. As yet, its antigen is unknown. These data come from a study of immune cell composition in non-small cell lung cancer. Study in general: Histologic subtype was mainly adenocarcinoma or squamous cell carcinoma.

Germline lookup yields CDR1 SEHNR and CDR2 FQNEAQ (reference sequence). V was shortened by 5 bases and J by 0 bases, with 15 bases between the two germline ends. CDR3 length: 16 amino acids. The table came from immunoSEQ multiplex PCR; TCRdb's copy has only in-frame clones and leaves some out. The sample yields about 4,500 clones, approximately 71% seen once. Study-wide results and caveats: Tumour-associated clones >0.5% occurred in 25% to 40% of adenocarcinomas, roughly 80% of squamous. It was not proven that tumour-reactive clones equal dominant tumour-associated clones.

Normal lung was sampled as far from the tumour as possible, at least 3 cm. Genomic DNA came from frozen unsorted single-cell suspensions. The chain couples TRBV7-9 to TRBJ2-3; D not certain. Sequencing was carried out using non-adjacent lung tissue. The sequence came from a human donor with non-small cell lung cancer. The CDR3 sequence is CASSGEQTTSTDTQYF. CDR3 bases: TGTGCCAGCAGCGGAGAACAGACGACTAGCACAGATACGCAGTATTTT.